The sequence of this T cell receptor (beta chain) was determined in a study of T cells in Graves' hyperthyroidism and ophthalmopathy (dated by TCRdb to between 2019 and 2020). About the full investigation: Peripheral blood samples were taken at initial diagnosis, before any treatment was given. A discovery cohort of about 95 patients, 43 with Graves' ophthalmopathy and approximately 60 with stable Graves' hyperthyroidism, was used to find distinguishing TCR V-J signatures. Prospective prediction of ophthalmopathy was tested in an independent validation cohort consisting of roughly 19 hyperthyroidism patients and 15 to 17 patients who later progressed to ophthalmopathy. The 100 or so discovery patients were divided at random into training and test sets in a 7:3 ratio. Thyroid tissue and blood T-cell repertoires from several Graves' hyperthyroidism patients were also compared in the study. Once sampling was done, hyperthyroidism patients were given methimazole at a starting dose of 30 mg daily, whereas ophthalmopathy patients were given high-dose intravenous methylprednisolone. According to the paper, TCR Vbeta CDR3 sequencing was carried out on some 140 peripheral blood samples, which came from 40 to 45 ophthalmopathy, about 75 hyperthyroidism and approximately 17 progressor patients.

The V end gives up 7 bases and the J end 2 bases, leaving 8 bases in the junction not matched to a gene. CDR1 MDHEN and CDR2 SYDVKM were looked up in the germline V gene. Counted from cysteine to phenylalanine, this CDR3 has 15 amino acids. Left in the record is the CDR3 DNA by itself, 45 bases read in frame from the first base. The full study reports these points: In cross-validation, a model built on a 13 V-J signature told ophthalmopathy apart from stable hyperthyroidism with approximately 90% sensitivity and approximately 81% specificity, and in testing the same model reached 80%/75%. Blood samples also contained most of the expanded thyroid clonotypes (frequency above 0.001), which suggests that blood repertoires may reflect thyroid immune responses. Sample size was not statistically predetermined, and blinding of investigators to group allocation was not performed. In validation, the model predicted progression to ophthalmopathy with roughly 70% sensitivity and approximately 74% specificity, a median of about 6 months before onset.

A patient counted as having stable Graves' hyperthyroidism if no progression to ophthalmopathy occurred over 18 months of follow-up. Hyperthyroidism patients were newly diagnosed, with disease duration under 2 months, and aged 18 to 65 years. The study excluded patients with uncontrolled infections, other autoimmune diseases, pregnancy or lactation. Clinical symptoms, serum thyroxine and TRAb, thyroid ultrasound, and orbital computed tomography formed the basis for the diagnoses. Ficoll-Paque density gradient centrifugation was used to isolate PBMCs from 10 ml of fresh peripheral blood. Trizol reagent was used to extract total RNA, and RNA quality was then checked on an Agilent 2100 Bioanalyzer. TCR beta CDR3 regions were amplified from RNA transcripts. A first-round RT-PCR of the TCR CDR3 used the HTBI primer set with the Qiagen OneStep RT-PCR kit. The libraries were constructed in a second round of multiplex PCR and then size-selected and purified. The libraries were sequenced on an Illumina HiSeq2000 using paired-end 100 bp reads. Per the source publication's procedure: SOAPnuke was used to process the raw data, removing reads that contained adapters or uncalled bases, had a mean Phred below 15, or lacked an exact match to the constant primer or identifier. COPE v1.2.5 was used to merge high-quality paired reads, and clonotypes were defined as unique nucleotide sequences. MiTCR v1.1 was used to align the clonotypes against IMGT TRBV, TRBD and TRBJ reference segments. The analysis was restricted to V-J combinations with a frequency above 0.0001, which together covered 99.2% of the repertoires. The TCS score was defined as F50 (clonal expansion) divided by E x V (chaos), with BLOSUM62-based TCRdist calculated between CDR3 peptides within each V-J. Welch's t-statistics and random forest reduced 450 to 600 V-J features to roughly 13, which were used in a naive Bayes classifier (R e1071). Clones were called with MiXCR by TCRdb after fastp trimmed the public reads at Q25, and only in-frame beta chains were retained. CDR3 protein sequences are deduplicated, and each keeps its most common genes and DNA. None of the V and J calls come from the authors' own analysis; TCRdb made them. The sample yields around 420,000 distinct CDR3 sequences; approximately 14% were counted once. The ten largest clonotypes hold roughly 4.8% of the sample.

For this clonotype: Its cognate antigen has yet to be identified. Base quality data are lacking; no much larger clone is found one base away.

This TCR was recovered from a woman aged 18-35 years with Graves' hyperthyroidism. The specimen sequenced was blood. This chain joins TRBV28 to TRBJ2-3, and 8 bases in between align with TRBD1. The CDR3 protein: CASISGQGVTDTQYF. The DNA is TGTGCCAGCATCTCCGGACAGGGTGTCACAGATACGCAGTATTTT.